This T cell receptor beta chain was found in a study of CD8 T cells in Susac syndrome. As for the study in general: Clinically active disease was present in more than five of the sequenced Susac syndrome patients. About 8 of these patients were in remission.

RNA was extracted with the RNeasy kit, and a quantity of roughly 0.5 to 1 ug was reverse transcribed using random hexamers. One entry per CDR3 protein results from TCRdb running MiXCR on the immunoSEQ multiplex PCR reads. The data contain some 180,000 distinct CDR3 sequences, roughly 94% of them singletons. The patients with Susac syndrome satisfied recently defined diagnostic criteria for either definite or probable disease. The V end lost 4 bases, the J end lost 6 bases, and 10 bases lay between the germline ends. The V gene's germline CDR1 is LGHNA and CDR2 YNFKEQ. There are 13 residues in the CDR3.

V is TRBV4-2 and J is TRBJ1-5; D is unresolved. The sequence was obtained from a human donor with Susac syndrome. Sequencing used CD4+ T cells from PBMCs. CDR3 sequence: CASSPRAGQPQHF. The DNA of the CDR3 is TGTGCCAGCAGCCCGCGGGCGGGTCAGCCCCAGCATTTT.